This T cell receptor (beta chain) was found in a study of shared T cell receptors in the human thymus. Clones were read by immunoSEQ multiplex PCR, and TCRdb kept only the in-frame ones, dropping some. In the table there are approximately 730,000 clones, 70% to 90% of which are singletons. Germline CDR1 reads PRHDT; CDR2 reads FYEKMQ (reference sequence). The V segment lost 4 bases and the J segment 2 bases; nucleotides outside the gene matches: 9. The CDR3 totals 19 residues. These data also featured in a second study, about human thymus T cells. As that report states: Thymic resections from corrective heart surgery supplied the tissue. Thymic and blood repertoires appeared to display a bias in their usage of V and J genes. Related studies noted strongly shared thymic repertoires across unrelated people.

V and J are TRBV13 and TRBJ2-1; TRBD2 agrees at 15 bases. This sequence originates from a girl less than two years old with a congenital heart defect. Sequencing was carried out using thymocytes. The CDR3 reads CASSCPGLAGGHPYNEQFF. CDR3 in DNA: TGTGCCAGCAGCTGCCCGGGACTAGCGGGGGGCCACCCCTACAATGAGCAGTTCTTC.